The clone carrying this TCR beta chain was counted many times. Its antigen is unidentified. The record originates from a study of human T cells and chemical hapten exposure. Study-wide points: DPC sensitization did not alter TCRs above 1 in 1000 frequency.

TCRdb reprocessed the RACE reads with MiXCR, giving one entry per CDR3 protein. The sample holds 250,000 or so distinct CDR3 sequences; roughly 8.9% are singletons and the top ten take 2% to 2.5%. The time point: pre-sensitization, week 0. Specified treatment: therapeutic diphenylcyclopropenone sensitization with weekly scalp DPC. Blood sampling occurred before each patch-test application. From whole blood left unfractionated, total RNA was extracted. This CDR3 is built from 16 residues. The germline V gene encodes CDR1 ENHRY and CDR2 SYGVKD. The V and J ends lost 0 bases and 10 bases, in that order; junction bases with no gene match: 7.

The material sequenced was whole blood, taken in connection with sensitization to the hapten diphenylcyclopropenone (DPC). The chain uses TRBV10-3 and TRBJ1-6; TRBD1 aligns across 9 bases. This receptor was identified in a middle-aged woman with alopecia areata. Some clones in this sample may be carry-over from other donors' samples. The CDR3 sequence is CAISESPGQGESPLHF. The CDR3 DNA follows: TGTGCCATCAGTGAGTCCCCGGGACAGGGTGAATCACCCCTCCACTTT.